This TCR beta chain appears in the sequencing data of a study of T-cell memory formation after mild COVID-19. Study details: Largely, the TCR clusters proved donor specific.

Whole-study findings and limits: Later expanders leaned CD4+, whereas clones that contracted between day 15 and 85 were balanced CD4/CD8. Those CD4+ clones that contracted were mainly in CM and EM (CD8+ ones in EMRA). Detection of some responders pre-infection suggested pre-existing cross-reactive memory T cells participated.

In the case of this clonotype: Its antigen remains unknown.

MiXCR was run by TCRdb on the 5' RACE reads, yielding one entry per CDR3 protein. The repertoire has 400,000 to 500,000 distinct CDR3 sequences, about 20% of them found once; the top ten carry 7.5% to 9.5%. The CDR3 contains 18 residues. From germline, CDR1 is LGHNA and CDR2 YSLEER. Trimming removed 3 bases from V and 5 bases from J; junction bases left unmatched: 14. The material sequenced was PBMCs or a T cell subset sorted from them (not recorded which). The chain recombines TRBV4-3 with TRBJ2-1, with 9 bases matching TRBD1. This TCR was recovered from an adult woman who had mild COVID-19 (a few samples of this study predate the infection). Cell type and time point are not known. CDR3 sequence (DNA): TGCGCCAGCAGCCATTATGGAGCGGGGACAGGGACGCACAATGAGCAGTTCTTC. Its protein is CASSHYGAGTGTHNEQFF.